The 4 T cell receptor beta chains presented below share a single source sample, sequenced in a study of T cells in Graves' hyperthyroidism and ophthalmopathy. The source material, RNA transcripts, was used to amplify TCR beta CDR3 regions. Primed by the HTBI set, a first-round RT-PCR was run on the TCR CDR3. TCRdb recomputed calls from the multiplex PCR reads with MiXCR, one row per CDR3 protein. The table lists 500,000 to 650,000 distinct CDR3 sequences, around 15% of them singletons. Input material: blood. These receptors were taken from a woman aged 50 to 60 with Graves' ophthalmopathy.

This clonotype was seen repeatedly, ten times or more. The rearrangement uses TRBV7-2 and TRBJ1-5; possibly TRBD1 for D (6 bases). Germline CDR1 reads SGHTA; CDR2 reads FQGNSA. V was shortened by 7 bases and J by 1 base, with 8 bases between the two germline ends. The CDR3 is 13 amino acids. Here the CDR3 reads CASTQGSNQPQHF. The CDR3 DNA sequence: TGTGCCAGCACCCAGGGGAGCAATCAGCCCCAGCATTTT. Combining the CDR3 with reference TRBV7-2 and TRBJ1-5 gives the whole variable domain GAGVSQSPSNKVTEKGKDVELRCDPISGHTALYWYRQSLGQGLEFLIYFQGNSAPDKSGLPSDRFSAERTGGSVSTLTIQRTQQEDSAVYLCASTQGSNQPQHFGDGTRLSIL.

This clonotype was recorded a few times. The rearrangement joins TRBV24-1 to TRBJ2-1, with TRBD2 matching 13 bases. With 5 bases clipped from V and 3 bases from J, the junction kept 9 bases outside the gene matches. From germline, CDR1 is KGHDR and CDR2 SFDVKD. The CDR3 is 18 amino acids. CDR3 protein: CATSVRGLAGEVYNEQFF. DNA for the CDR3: TGTGCCACCAGTGTAAGAGGACTAGCGGGAGAGGTCTACAATGAGCAGTTCTTC.

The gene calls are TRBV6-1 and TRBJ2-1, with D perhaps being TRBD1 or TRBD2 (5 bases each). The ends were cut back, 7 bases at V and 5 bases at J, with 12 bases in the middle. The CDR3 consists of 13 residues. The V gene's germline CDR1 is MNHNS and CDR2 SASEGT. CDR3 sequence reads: CASTGPTDNEQFF. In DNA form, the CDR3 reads TGTGCCAGCACGGGACCAACAGACAATGAGCAGTTCTTC.

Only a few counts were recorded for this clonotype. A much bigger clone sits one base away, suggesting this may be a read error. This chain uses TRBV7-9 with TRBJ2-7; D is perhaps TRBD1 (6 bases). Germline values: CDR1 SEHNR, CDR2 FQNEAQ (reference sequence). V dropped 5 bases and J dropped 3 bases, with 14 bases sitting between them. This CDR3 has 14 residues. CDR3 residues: CASSVWGRGYEQYF. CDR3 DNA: TGTGCCAGCAGCGTTTGGGGCAGGGGCTACGAGCAGTACTTC.